The text below deals with one T cell receptor (beta chain). The sample is drawn from a study of blood T cell repertoires in COVID-19. Study in general: The United States, Italy and Spain were the sources of the acute and convalescent COVID-19 samples. In each case, the material was cDNA or gDNA derived from T cells, B-cell-depleted T cells, or PBMCs.

In the study's own analysis: By means of reference gene primer amplification, nucleated cell counts were estimated. Assay: immunoSEQ multiplex PCR; the TCRdb copy retains only in-frame clones and omits some. V and J calls and clone size are copied from that table; D and trimming were computed from the DNA. In the table there are around 270,000 clones, 75% to 90% of which are singletons. The CDR3 loop spans 19 amino acids. Per the germline V gene, CDR1 is SGHRS and CDR2 is YFSETQ. The junction had 14 bases not matched to a gene; V was cut back by 4 bases and J by 5 bases. The sample comprised peripheral blood. The sequence derives from a man aged 30 to 39 with acute or convalescent COVID-19. The chain joins TRBV5-1 to TRBJ2-5; 16 nucleotides align to TRBD2. The DNA of the CDR3 is TGCGCCAGCAGCCCGGGACTAGCGGGGGGGAAACGGGTTCGGGAGACCCAGTACTTC. Encoded protein: CASSPGLAGGKRVRETQYF.